The 7 T cell receptor beta chains given below trace back to one sample, sequenced in a study of OX40 agonist ivuxolimab in advanced cancers. Method: immunoSEQ multiplex PCR; TCRdb's copy keeps in-frame clones and lacks some. The sample holds roughly 80,000 clones; over 75% are singletons and the top ten take approximately 0.63%. The material sequenced was CD4+ or CD8+ T cells sorted from blood, taken in a trial of the OX40 agonist ivuxolimab. The receptors shown here come from an adult with an advanced solid tumor such as melanoma, head and neck, liver or kidney cancer.

The chain employs TRBV19 and TRBJ2-4; tentative D call: TRBD2 (6 bases). V lost 3 bases and J lost 6, with 15 bases in between. CDR1 is LNHDA and CDR2 is SQIVND in the germline V gene (reference sequence). This CDR3 contains 15 residues. The DNA of the CDR3 is TGTGCCAGTAGTATTGGGGGGTCCCTACGAAACATTCAGTACTTC. Protein: CASSIGGSLRNIQYF.

The chain has TRBV2 and TRBJ2-7, with a tentative D call TRBD2 (5 bases). Germline V CDR1 and CDR2: SNHLY, FYNNEI. V lost 7 bases to trimming and J lost 6 bases, with 13 bases between them. The CDR3 loop spans 12 amino acids. This chain's CDR3 is CASNLVGGEQYF. The CDR3 nucleotides read TGTGCCAGCAACCTAGTAGGAGGCGAGCAGTACTTC.

In regard to this clone: One end of the junction varies from germline; a read error may be responsible. The same CDR3 arises from other DNA sequences in this sample as well. The chain uses TRBV5-1 and TRBJ1-5; a possible D gene is TRBD1 (6 bases). This CDR3 comprises 14 residues. Germline lookup yields CDR1 SGHRS and CDR2 YFSETQ. The CDR3 loop reads CASSPRGGNQPQHF. The CDR3 region has the DNA TGCGCCAGCAGCCCGAGGGGGGGCAACCAGCCCCAGCATTTT.

V and J are TRBV19 and TRBJ2-1; 13 bases fit TRBD2. The CDR3 is made up of 16 amino acids. CDR1 and CDR2 (germline): LNHDA, SQIVND (reference sequence). V trimming: 5 bases; J trimming: 6 bases; junction bases outside the gene matches: 7. The CDR3 DNA is TGTGCCAGTAGTGGAGGTGGGACTAGCGGGACCAATGAGCAGTTCTTC. Translating it yields CASSGGGTSGTNEQFF.

This clone was detected a few times. The V call is TRBV5-1, the J call TRBJ2-5; the D gene is possibly TRBD1 (6 bases). Per the germline V gene, CDR1 is SGHRS and CDR2 is YFSETQ. CDR3 length equals 15 residues. The ends were cut back, 0 bases at V and 5 bases at J, with 14 bases in the middle. CDR3 nucleotide sequence: TGCGCCAGCAGCTTGGGGACAGACCTGATGGAGACCCAGTACTTC. Its translation: CASSLGTDLMETQYF.

The chain is built from TRBV4-2 and TRBJ2-2; unclear D gene. The CDR3 has 15 residues. The germline V gene has CDR1 LGHNA and CDR2 YNFKEQ. V lost 1 base and J 2 bases, leaving 8 bases between the germline ends. CDR3 bases: TGTGCCAGCAGCCAAGGACTGACTAACACCGGGGAGCTGTTTTTT. It is translated as CASSQGLTNTGELFF.

This clone was detected only once. The V call is TRBV29-1, the J call TRBJ2-5, with unresolved D. The CDR3 consists of 11 residues. Germline-derived CDR1 and CDR2 are SQVTM and ANQGSEA. Trimming left V 3 bases short and J 5 bases short, with 7 bases between. CDR3 residues: CSVEGWETQYF. The CDR3 nucleotides read TGCAGCGTTGAGGGGTGGGAGACCCAGTACTTC.